This TCR beta chain was sequenced during a study of CD8 T cells in Susac syndrome. Study-wide results and limits: The study's TCR sequencing and HLA analysis drew on a certain number of individuals. That number was acknowledged as relatively small.

Concerning this clonotype itself: Antigen: not known.

0.5 to 1 ug RNA was reverse transcribed with random hexamers. It was immunoSEQ multiplex PCR that amplified TCR beta CDR3 across 54 Vbeta and 13 Jbeta. TCRdb redid the calling of the immunoSEQ multiplex PCR reads with MiXCR, one entry per CDR3 protein. The repertoire holds 330,000 or so distinct CDR3 sequences, with 70% to 90% as singletons. CDR1 and CDR2 from the germline V gene are MNHEY and SVGEGT. CDR3 size: 15 residues. Losses at the gene ends were 2 bases for V and 1 base for J; bases not matched to a gene: 4. Both CD4+ and CD8+ T cells were negatively isolated, and TEMRA cells underwent FACS enrichment.

This clonotype originated in a human donor with multiple sclerosis. Material for sequencing was CD8+ T cells from PBMCs. The gene calls are TRBV6-2 or TRBV6-3 and TRBJ2-7, with 8 nucleotides matching TRBD1. DNA of the CDR3: TGTGCCAGCAGTTACGGGTGGACAGGGTCCTACGAGCAGTACTTC. It yields the protein CASSYGWTGSYEQYF.